Following are 2 T cell receptor beta chains from one sample sequenced in a study of prognosis after radiotherapy for stage I lung cancer. Amplicons of TCR beta CDR3 were generated from genomic DNA by two-round multiplex PCR. First-round PCR, the initial amplification, used primers specific to each TRBV and TRBJ gene. A single record per CDR3 protein comes from TCRdb applying MiXCR to the multiplex PCR reads. The sample contains tens of thousands of distinct CDR3 sequences, around 41% of which appear only once. The sequences come from PBMCs, collected before or after stereotactic body radiation therapy (not recorded which). The receptors here all came from a donor aged 50 or older with non-small cell lung cancer.

As concerns this clonotype: Germline and junction disagree at one end, which may indicate a read error. The chain recombines TRBV6-5 with TRBJ2-5, with 8 bases identical to TRBD2. Germline-derived CDR1 and CDR2 are MNHEY and SVGAGI. The CDR3 runs to 16 residues. The CDR3 here is CASSYGGSGMGKTQHF. The CDR3 coding sequence is TGTGCCAGCAGTTACGGTGGTAGCGGGATGGGGAAGACCCAGCACTTC.

This clonotype has more than one count but fewer than ten. This chain uses TRBV5-4 with TRBJ1-1; 8 nucleotides align to TRBD1. Losses at the gene ends were 5 bases for V and 7 bases for J; bases not matched to a gene: 10. Per the germline V gene, CDR1 is SGHNT and CDR2 is YYREEE (reference sequence). CDR3 size: 14 residues. The CDR3 sequence is CASSSGQGRYEAFF. As DNA, the CDR3 is TGTGCCAGCAGTTCAGGACAGGGACGATATGAAGCTTTCTTT.